This T cell receptor beta chain was profiled in a study of T cells in Graves' hyperthyroidism and ophthalmopathy. About the study: Peripheral blood draws took place at initial diagnosis, ahead of any treatment.

Researchers amplified the TCR beta CDR3 regions from RNA transcripts. RT-PCR in the first round (using the HTBI primer set) targeted the TCR CDR3. TCRdb ran MiXCR on the multiplex PCR reads and lists one entry per CDR3 protein. Here the sample spans 140,000 or so distinct CDR3 sequences, less than 25% being singletons. This clonotype was detected once. Its antigen is not identified. Germline-derived CDR1 and CDR2 are SNHLY and FYNNEI. The CDR3 is 14 amino acids. The J segment lost 11 bases and the V segment lost 6 bases, leaving 6 bases of the junction unmatched. Findings and limits, study-wide: Within blood appeared most thyroid clonotypes that had expanded above 0.001. Ophthalmopathy was model-predicted a median approximately 6.9 months pre-onset. Stable hyperthyroidism and ophthalmopathy were separated using 13 V-J signatures.

This sequence originates from a woman aged 50 to 60 with Graves' hyperthyroidism that later progressed to Graves' ophthalmopathy. The specimen sequenced was blood. The chain couples TRBV2 to TRBJ1-6, with 11 bases fitting TRBD1. The CDR3 DNA reads TGTGCCAGCAGCTCCGGGACAGGGGGTCCACCCCTCCACTTT. The encoded protein is CASSSGTGGPPLHF. The full variable domain, its missing parts supplied by reference TRBV2 and TRBJ1-6, is EPEVTQTPSHQVTQMGQEVILRCVPISNHLYFYWYRQILGQKVEFLVSFYNNEISEKSEIFDDQFSVERPDGSNFTLKIRSTKLEDSAMYFCASSSGTGGPPLHFGNGTRLTVT.